This T cell receptor (beta chain) derives from a study of cytomegalovirus exposure and HLA in healthy donors. Looked up from germline, CDR1 is MGHDK and CDR2 is SYGVNS. The trim removed 6 bases at V and 0 bases at J, leaving 10 bases unmatched. CDR3 size: 16 residues. The PCR was carried out with 60 Vbeta primers and 13 Jbeta primers. Data came from immunoSEQ multiplex PCR; TCRdb stores just in-frame clones and leaves some out. The sample lists about 160,000 clones; roughly 70% were seen once. Study conclusions and caveats: Sequencing likely produced, as an artifact, a cluster of highly shared sequence variants. As a later analysis showed, a missense DCLRE1C variant was linked to trimming of TCR beta V- and J-genes.

With regard to this clone: Its antigen remains unidentified.

The chain combines TRBV25-1 with TRBJ1-1; 7 nucleotides line up with TRBD1. The material sequenced was PBMCs. The clonotype originates from a middle-aged man in good health and CMV-seropositive. CDR3 sequence reads: CASSSAEGQMNTEAFF. CDR3 bases: TGTGCCAGCAGCTCAGCCGAGGGACAGATGAACACTGAAGCTTTCTTT.